This T cell receptor beta chain was identified in a study of shared clonotypes between healthy human individuals. Trimming pared 3 bases from V and 2 bases from J, leaving 14 bases between. The CDR3 consists of 15 residues. Only in-frame clones appear in the TCRdb table, and some are missing; sequencing was by immunoSEQ multiplex PCR. The table records about 1.1 million clones, around 78% of them present only once. Sequencing was performed on memory CD4+ T cells from PBMCs. Subset given: CD45RA-negative fraction. J is TRBJ2-7 and V is TRBV23-1; D gene uncertain. TRBV23-1 is placed among ORFs of uncertain function. This sequence originates from a man between 18 and 35 years old in good health. Some clones in this sample may be carry-over from other donors' samples. The CDR3 sequence: CASSQPERTAYEQYF. The CDR3 DNA reads as TGCGCCAGCAGTCAGCCTGAAAGGACGGCCTACGAGCAGTACTTC.